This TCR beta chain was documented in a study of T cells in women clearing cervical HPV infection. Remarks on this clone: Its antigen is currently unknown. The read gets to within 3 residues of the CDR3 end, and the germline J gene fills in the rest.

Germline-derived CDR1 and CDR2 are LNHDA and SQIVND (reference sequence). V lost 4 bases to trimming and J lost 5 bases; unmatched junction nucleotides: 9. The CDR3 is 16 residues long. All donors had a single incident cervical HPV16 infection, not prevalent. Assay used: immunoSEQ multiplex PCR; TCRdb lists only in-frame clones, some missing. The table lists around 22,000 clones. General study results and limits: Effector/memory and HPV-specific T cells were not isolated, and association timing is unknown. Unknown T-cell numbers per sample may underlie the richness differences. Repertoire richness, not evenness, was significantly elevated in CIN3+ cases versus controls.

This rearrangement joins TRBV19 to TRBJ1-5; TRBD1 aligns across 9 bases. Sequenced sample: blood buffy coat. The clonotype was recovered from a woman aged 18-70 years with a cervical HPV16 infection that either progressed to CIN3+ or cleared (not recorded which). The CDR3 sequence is CASSTDRGVLDQPQHF. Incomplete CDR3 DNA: TGTGCCAGTAGTACGGACAGGGGAGTCTTAGATCAGCCC.